The rows below give T cell receptor beta chains drawn from one sample of a study of T cells expressing NK-cell markers. TCRdb reworked the 5' RACE reads into one entry per CDR3 protein, no DNA. The listing contains some 390,000 distinct CDR3 sequences. What was sequenced was blood T cells: a sorted CD56 or NKG2C T cell subset, CD4+ or CD8+ T cells, or bulk PBMC T cells (not recorded which). These receptors all stem from a woman in her 50s in good health. CDR3s include the opening cysteine and the closing phenylalanine or tryptophan. Fields, in order: V gene, J gene, CDR3 protein.

TRBV20-1	TRBJ2-3	CSARGSLMGDTQYF
TRBV6-5	TRBJ1-2	CASSYLTEGSKHYGYTF
TRBV6-5	TRBJ2-7	CASSYGRQGYRLGEQYF
TRBV3-1	TRBJ1-1	CASSQVGRAEAFF
TRBV12-3/TRBV12-4	TRBJ2-3	CASSSGRTDTQYF
TRBV12-3/TRBV12-4	TRBJ2-1	CASSFTRIYNEQFF
TRBV12-3/TRBV12-4	TRBJ2-2	CASRPKPTGLAGGEAGELFF
TRBV2	TRBJ2-2	CASSEWGVHTGELFF
TRBV4-1	TRBJ2-7	CASSDRVTEQYF
TRBV4-1	TRBJ2-1	CASSEKGSSLINEQFF
TRBV14	TRBJ1-4	CASSRQGREKLFF
TRBV4-1	TRBJ2-1	CASSQVGLLGDEQFF
TRBV24-1	TRBJ2-1	CATSDGGRAIEQFF
TRBV7-8	TRBJ2-7	CASRDRFLYEQYF
TRBV5-1	TRBJ2-3	CASSLGLAGAGDTQYF
TRBV4-1	TRBJ1-1	CASSQLGPGLSSEAFF
TRBV5-1	TRBJ2-1	CASSRDGSNNEQFF
TRBV12-3/TRBV12-4	TRBJ2-2	CASRVRGQNTGELFF
TRBV9	TRBJ2-1	CASSVGAHGNEQFF
TRBV6-4	TRBJ2-7	CASSVTGTDSYEQYF
TRBV5-1	TRBJ2-7	CASSSLFGNYEQYF
TRBV12-3/TRBV12-4	TRBJ2-1	CASSPRSSGSPNEQFF
TRBV5-1	TRBJ1-2	CASRLQEIGYGYTF
TRBV12-3/TRBV12-4	TRBJ2-3	CASSLALRVRTGPYTDTQYF
TRBV11-2	TRBJ2-1	CASSFTDRTSYNEQFF
TRBV7-8	TRBJ2-1	CASSLYTSGRKDLSYEQFF
TRBV12-3/TRBV12-4	TRBJ2-3	CASGNVGQAQYF
TRBV20-1	TRBJ2-7	CSARWTGSHEQYF
TRBV4-2	TRBJ2-3	CASSQVGQGDGDTQYF